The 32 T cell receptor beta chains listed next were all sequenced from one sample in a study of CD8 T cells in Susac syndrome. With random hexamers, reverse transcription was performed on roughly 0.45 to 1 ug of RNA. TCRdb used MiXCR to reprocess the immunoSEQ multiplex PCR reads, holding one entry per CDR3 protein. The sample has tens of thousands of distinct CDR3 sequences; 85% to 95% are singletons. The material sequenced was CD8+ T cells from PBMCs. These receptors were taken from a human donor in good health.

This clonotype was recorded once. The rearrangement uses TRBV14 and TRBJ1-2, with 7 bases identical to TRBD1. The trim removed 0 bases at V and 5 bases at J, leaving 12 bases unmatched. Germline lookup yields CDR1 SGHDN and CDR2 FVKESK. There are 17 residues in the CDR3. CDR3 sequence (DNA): TGTGCCAGCAGCCAAGATTTCCGGACAGGAGTAGATTATGGCTACACCTTC. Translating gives CASSQDFRTGVDYGYTF.

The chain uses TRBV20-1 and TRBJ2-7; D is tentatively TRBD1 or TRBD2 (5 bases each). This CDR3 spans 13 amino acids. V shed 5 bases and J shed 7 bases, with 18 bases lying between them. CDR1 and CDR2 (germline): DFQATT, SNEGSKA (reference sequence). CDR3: CSAQRGVEIEQYF. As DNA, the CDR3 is TGCAGTGCTCAGAGAGGGGTAGAAATAGAGCAGTACTTC.

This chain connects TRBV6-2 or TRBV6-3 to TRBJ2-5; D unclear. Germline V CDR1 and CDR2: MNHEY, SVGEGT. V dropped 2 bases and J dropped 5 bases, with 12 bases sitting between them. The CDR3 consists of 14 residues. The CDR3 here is CASSYGREVETQYF. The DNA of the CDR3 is TGTGCCAGCAGTTACGGGCGCGAAGTTGAGACCCAGTACTTC.

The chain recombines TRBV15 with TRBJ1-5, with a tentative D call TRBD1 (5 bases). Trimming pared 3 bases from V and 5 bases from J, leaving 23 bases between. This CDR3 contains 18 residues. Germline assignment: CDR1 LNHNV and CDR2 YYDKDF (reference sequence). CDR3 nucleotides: TGTGCCACCAGCAGGGACCCCAACTGGGGCCCGGCGGATCAGCCCCAGCATTTT. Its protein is CATSRDPNWGPADQPQHF.

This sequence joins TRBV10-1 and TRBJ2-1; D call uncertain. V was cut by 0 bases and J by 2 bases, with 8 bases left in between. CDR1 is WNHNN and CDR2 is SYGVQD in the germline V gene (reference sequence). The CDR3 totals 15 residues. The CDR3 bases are TGCGCCAGCAGTGAGTCACCTCTAGCCTACAATGAGCAGTTCTTC. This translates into CASSESPLAYNEQFF.

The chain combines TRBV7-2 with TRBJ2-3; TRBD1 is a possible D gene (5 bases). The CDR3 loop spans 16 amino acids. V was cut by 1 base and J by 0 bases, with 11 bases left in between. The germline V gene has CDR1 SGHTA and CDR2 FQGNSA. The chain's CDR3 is CASSLGRAGSTDTQYF. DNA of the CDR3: TGTGCCAGCAGCTTAGGTCGGGCAGGGAGCACAGATACGCAGTATTTT.

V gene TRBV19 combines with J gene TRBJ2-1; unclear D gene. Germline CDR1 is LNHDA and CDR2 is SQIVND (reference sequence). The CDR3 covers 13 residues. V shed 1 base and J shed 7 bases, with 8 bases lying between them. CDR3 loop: CASSIGRNNEQFF. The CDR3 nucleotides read TGTGCCAGTAGTATAGGAAGGAATAATGAGCAGTTCTTC.

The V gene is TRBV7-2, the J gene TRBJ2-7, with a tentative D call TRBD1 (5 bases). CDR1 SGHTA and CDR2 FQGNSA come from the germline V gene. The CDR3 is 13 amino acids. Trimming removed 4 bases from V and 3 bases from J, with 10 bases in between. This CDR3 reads CASSWGGGYEQYF. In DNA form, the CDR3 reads TGTGCCAGCAGCTGGGGCGGTGGCTACGAGCAGTACTTC.

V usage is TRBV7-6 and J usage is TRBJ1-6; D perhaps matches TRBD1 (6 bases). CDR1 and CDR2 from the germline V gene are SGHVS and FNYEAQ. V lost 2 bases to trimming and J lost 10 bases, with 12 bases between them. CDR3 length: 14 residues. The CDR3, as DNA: TGTGCCAGCAGCTTATATACAGGGCCCTCACCCCTCCACTTT. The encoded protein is CASSLYTGPSPLHF.

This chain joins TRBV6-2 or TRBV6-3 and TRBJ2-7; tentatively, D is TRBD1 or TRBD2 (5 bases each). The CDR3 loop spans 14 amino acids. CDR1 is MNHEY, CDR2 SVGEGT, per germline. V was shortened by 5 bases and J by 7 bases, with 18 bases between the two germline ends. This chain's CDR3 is CASSLSYDYREQYF. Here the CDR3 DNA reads TGTGCCAGCAGTCTTTCCTACGACTACAGGGAGCAGTACTTC.

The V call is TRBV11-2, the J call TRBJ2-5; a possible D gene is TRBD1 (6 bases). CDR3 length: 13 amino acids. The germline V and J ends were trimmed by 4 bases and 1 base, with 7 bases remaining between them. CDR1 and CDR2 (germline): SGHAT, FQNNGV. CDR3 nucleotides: TGTGCCAGCAGCTCGACAGGCCAAGAGACCCAGTACTTC. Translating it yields CASSSTGQETQYF.

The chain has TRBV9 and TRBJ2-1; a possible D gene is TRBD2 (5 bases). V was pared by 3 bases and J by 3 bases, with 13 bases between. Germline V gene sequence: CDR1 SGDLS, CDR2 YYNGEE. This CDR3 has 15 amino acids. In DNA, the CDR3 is TGTGCCAGCAGCGCCCAAGCGGCATTCTACAATGAGCAGTTCTTC. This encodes CASSAQAAFYNEQFF.

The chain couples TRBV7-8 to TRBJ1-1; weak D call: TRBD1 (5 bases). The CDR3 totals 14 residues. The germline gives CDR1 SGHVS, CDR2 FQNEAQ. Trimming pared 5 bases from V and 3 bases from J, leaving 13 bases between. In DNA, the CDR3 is TGTGCCAGCAGCACGGGACCTCAGGACACTGAAGCTTTCTTT. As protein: CASSTGPQDTEAFF.

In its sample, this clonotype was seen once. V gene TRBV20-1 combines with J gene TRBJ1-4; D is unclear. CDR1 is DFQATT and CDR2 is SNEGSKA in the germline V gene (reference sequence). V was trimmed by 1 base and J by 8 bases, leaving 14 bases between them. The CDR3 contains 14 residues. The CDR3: CSARVDEVEEKLFF. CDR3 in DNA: TGCAGTGCTAGAGTTGATGAGGTGGAGGAAAAACTGTTTTTT.

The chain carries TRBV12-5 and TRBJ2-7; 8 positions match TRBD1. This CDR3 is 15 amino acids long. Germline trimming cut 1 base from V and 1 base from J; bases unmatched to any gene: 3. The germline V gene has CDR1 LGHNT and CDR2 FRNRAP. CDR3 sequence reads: CASGLGTGISYEQYF. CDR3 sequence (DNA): TGTGCTAGTGGTTTGGGGACAGGGATTTCCTACGAGCAGTACTTC.

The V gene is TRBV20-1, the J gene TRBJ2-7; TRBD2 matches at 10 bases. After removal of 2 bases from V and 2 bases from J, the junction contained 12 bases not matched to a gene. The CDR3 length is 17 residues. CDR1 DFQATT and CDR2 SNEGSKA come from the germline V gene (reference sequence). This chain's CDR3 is CSARSGGALSLTYEQYF. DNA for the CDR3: TGCAGTGCTAGAAGCGGGGGGGCCTTATCTTTAACCTACGAGCAGTACTTC.

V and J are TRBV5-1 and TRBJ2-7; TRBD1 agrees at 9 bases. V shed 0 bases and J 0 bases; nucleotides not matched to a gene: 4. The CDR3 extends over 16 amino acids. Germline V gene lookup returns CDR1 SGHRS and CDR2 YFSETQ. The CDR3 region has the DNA TGCGCCAGCAGCTTGGTGGGACAGGGTGTCTCCTACGAGCAGTACTTC. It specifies CASSLVGQGVSYEQYF.

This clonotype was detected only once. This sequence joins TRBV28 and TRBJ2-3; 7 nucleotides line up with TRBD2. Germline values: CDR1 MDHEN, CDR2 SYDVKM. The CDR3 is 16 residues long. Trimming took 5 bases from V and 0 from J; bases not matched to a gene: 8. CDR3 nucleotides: TGTGCCAGCAGTATCCCTAGCGGTCCTAGCACAGATACGCAGTATTTT. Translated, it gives CASSIPSGPSTDTQYF.

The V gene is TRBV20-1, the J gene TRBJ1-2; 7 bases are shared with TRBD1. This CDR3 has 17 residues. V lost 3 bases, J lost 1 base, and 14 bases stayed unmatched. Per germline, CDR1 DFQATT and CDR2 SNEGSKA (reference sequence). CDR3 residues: CSASEERGRGGNYGYTF. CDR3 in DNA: TGCAGTGCTAGTGAAGAAAGGGGGCGAGGGGGTAACTATGGCTACACCTTC.

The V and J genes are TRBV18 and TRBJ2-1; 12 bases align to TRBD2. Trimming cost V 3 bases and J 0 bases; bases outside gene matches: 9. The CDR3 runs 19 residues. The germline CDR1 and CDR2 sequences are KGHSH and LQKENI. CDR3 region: CASSPIVLAGGSSYNEQFF. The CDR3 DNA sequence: TGTGCCAGCTCACCTATCGTACTAGCGGGGGGAAGCTCCTACAATGAGCAGTTCTTC.

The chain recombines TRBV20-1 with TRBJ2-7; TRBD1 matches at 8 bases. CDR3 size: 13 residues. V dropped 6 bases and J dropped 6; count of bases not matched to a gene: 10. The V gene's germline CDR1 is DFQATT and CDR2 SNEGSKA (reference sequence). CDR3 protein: CSAQRQGPGEQYF. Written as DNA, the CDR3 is TGCAGTGCACAACGACAGGGGCCGGGCGAGCAGTACTTC.

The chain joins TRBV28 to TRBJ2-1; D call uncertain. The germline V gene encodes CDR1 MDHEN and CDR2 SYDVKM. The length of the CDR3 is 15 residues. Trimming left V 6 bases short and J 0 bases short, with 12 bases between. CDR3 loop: CASRELSSSYNEQFF. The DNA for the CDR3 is TGTGCCAGCAGAGAGCTAAGTAGCTCCTACAATGAGCAGTTCTTC.

The CDR3 sequence is CASSLGYTQYF. In DNA, the CDR3 is TGTGCCAGCAGCTTAGGCTATACGCAGTATTTT. V and J are TRBV7-2 and TRBJ2-3; D is unresolved. The ends were cut back, 1 base at V and 7 bases at J, with 3 bases in the middle. CDR1 and CDR2 from the germline V gene are SGHTA and FQGNSA. The CDR3 sequence is 11 residues long.

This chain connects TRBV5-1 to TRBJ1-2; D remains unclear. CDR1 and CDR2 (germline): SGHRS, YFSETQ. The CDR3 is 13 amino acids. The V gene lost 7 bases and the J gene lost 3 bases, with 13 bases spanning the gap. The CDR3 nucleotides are TGCGCCAGCTCTGCGGGCTGGGACTATGGCTACACCTTC. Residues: CASSAGWDYGYTF.

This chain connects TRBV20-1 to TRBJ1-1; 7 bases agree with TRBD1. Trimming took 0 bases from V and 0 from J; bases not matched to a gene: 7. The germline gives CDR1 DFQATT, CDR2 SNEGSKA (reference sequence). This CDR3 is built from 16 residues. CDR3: CSARDVNRGLNTEAFF. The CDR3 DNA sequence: TGCAGTGCTAGAGATGTTAACAGGGGACTGAACACTGAAGCTTTCTTT.

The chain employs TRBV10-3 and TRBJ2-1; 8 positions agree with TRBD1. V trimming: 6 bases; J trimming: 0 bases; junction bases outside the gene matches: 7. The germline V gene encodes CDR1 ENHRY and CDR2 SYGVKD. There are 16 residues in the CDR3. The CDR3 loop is CAISEDRASSYNEQFF. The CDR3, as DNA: TGTGCCATCAGCGAGGACAGGGCCAGCTCCTACAATGAGCAGTTCTTC.

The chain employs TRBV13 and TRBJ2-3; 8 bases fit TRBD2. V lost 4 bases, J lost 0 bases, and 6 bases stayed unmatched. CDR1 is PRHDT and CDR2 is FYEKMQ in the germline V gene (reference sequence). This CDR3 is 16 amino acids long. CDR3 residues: CASSSGLVGSTDTQYF. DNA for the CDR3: TGTGCCAGCAGCTCGGGACTAGTGGGAAGCACAGATACGCAGTATTTT.

CDR3 bases: TGTGCCAGCAGCCTACTAGCGGGGGGGGTCGAGCAGTACTTC. The encoded protein is CASSLLAGGVEQYF. J is TRBJ2-7 and V is TRBV7-2; 13 bases map to TRBD2. Germline values: CDR1 SGHTA, CDR2 FQGNSA. The CDR3 runs 14 residues. J lost 6 bases, V lost 5 bases, and 4 bases had no gene match. Together with reference TRBV7-2 and TRBJ2-7, the CDR3 gives the full variable domain: GAGVSQSPSNKVTEKGKDVELRCDPISGHTALYWYRQSLGQGLEFLIYFQGNSAPDKSGLPSDRFSAERTGGSVSTLTIQRTQQEDSAVYLCASSLLAGGVEQYFGPGTRLTVT.

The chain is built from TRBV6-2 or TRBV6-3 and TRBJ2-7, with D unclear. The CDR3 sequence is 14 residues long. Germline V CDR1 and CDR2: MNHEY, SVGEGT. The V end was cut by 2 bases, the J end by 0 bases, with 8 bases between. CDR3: CASSYDSSSYEQYF. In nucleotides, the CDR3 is TGTGCCAGCAGTTACGACTCTAGCTCCTACGAGCAGTACTTC.

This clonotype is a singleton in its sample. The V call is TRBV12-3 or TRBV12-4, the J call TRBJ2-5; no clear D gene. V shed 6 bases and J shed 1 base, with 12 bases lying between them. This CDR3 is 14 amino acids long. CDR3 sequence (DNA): TGTGCCAGCAGACTGAGGTTGGGCCAAGAGACCCAGTACTTC. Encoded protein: CASRLRLGQETQYF.

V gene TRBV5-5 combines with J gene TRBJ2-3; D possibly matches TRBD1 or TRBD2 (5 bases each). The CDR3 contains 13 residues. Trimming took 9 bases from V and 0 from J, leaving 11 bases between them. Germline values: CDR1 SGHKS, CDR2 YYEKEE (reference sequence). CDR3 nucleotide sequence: TGTGCCACCGGGGCGGCTAGCACAGATACGCAGTATTTT. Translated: CATGAASTDTQYF.

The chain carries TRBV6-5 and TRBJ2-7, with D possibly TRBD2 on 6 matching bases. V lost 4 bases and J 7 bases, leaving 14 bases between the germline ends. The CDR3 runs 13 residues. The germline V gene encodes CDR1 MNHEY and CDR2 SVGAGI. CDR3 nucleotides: TGTGCCAGCAGTTTGGGACTGTCGGGGGAGCAGTACTTC. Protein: CASSLGLSGEQYF.